These 24 T cell receptor beta chains share one sample of origin, sequenced in a study of T cell responses to AZD1222 COVID-19 vaccine. Clones were read by immunoSEQ multiplex PCR, and TCRdb kept only the in-frame ones, dropping some. The data hold over 150,000 clones, with roughly nine tenths observed a single time. The sample consisted of peripheral blood, taken on day 0 of MenACWY control vaccination. These receptors originate from an adult in good health.

The genes are TRBV7-2 and TRBJ2-7; 9 bases line up with TRBD2. Germline CDR1 reads SGHTA; CDR2 reads FQGNSA. V was clipped by 1 base and J by 4 bases; unmatched bases: 5. CDR3 length: 15 residues. CDR3 bases: TGTGCCAGCAGCTTAGTTCCAGCGGGGGGATACGAGCAGTACTTC. It specifies CASSLVPAGGYEQYF.

The chain recombines TRBV24-1 with TRBJ1-2; 7 nucleotides match TRBD1. CDR1 and CDR2 from the germline V gene are KGHDR and SFDVKD. The V and J ends lost 3 bases and 6 bases, in that order; junction bases with no gene match: 6. The CDR3 is 14 amino acids. CDR3 residues: CATSDPQGIDGYTF. The CDR3 DNA sequence: TGTGCCACCAGTGATCCACAGGGGATAGATGGCTACACCTTC.

The J gene is TRBJ1-3, the V gene TRBV18; D gene unclear. Germline-derived CDR1 and CDR2 are KGHSH and LQKENI. The CDR3 has 15 residues. V lost 3 bases and J 0 bases, leaving 9 bases between the germline ends. CDR3 nucleotides: TGTGCCAGCTCACCTCATCAAGGCTCTGGAAACACCATATATTTT. Amino acid sequence: CASSPHQGSGNTIYF.

The chain joins TRBV5-4 to TRBJ2-2; the D gene is possibly TRBD2 (7 bases). With 0 bases removed from V and 2 bases from J, the gap between germline ends came to 8 bases. The germline gives CDR1 SGHNT, CDR2 YYREEE (reference sequence). CDR3 size: 15 residues. CDR3 protein: CASSLAGGNTGELFF. The CDR3 region has the DNA TGTGCCAGCAGCTTGGCGGGGGGCAACACCGGGGAGCTGTTTTTT.

The chain has TRBV6-2 or TRBV6-3 and TRBJ2-7, with D perhaps matching TRBD2 (6 bases). The germline gives CDR1 MNHEY, CDR2 SVGEGT. The CDR3 spans 14 residues. The V gene lost 1 base and the J gene lost 3 bases, with 10 bases spanning the gap. This CDR3 reads CASSYFGDFYEQYF. CDR3 sequence (DNA): TGTGCCAGCAGTTACTTTGGGGACTTCTACGAGCAGTACTTC.

This clone was counted a single time. The gene calls are TRBV24-1 and TRBJ2-5, with D possibly being TRBD1 (6 bases). The length of the CDR3 is 15 residues. Per the germline V gene, CDR1 is KGHDR and CDR2 is SFDVKD. V was trimmed by 5 bases and J by 4 bases, leaving 16 bases between them. The CDR3 DNA sequence: TGTGCCACCAGTGTCCCGGCGCAAGGGGGAGAGACCCAGTACTTC. Its protein product is CATSVPAQGGETQYF.

The rearrangement uses TRBV19 and TRBJ2-7; D ambiguous. V lost 5 bases and J lost 1, with 12 bases in between. The CDR3 loop spans 14 amino acids. Germline CDR1 and CDR2: LNHDA and SQIVND (reference sequence). The CDR3 sequence is CASSPDWGSYEQYF. The CDR3 nucleotides read TGTGCCAGTAGTCCTGACTGGGGATCCTACGAGCAGTACTTC.

The rearrangement joins TRBV6-5 to TRBJ1-6; D is undetermined. The V gene's germline CDR1 is MNHEY and CDR2 SVGAGI. The germline V and J ends were trimmed by 10 bases and 3 bases, with 10 bases remaining between them. The length of the CDR3 is 13 residues. CDR3 nucleotide sequence: TGTGCCACACACCCCCTCTATAATTCACCCCTCCACTTT. This sequence encodes CATHPLYNSPLHF.

This clone was seen a single time. This chain links TRBV19 with TRBJ1-5; D gene uncertain. CDR3 length equals 12 residues. Germline V gene sequence: CDR1 LNHDA, CDR2 SQIVND (reference sequence). V lost 5 bases and J lost 2, with 4 bases in between. CDR3 nucleotides: TGTGCCAGTAGTGTAGGCAATCAGCCCCAGCATTTT. Encoded protein: CASSVGNQPQHF.

The chain employs TRBV4-2 and TRBJ2-1; no clear D gene. Germline values: CDR1 LGHNA, CDR2 YNFKEQ. The CDR3 length is 12 residues. Trimming stripped 0 bases from V and 14 bases from J, with 11 bases between. CDR3: CASSQDTFPEFF. CDR3 DNA sequence: TGTGCCAGCAGCCAAGATACCTTTCCCGAGTTCTTC.

V is TRBV5-6 and J is TRBJ1-1; TRBD1 is a possible D gene (5 bases). The CDR3 totals 16 residues. Germline V gene data show CDR1 as SGHDT and CDR2 as YYEEEE. The V end was cut by 0 bases, the J end by 0 bases, with 12 bases between. The DNA of the CDR3 is TGTGCCAGCAGCTTGGGGGCCGGGACCATGAACACTGAAGCTTTCTTT. Protein sequence: CASSLGAGTMNTEAFF. Using reference TRBV5-6 and TRBJ1-1 for the parts outside the CDR3, the full variable domain is DAGVTQSPTHLIKTRGQQVTLRCSPKSGHDTVSWYQQALGQGPQFIFQYYEEEERQRGNFPDRFSGHQFPNYSSELNVNALLLGDSALYLCASSLGAGTMNTEAFFGQGTRLTVV.

This chain joins TRBV7-3 and TRBJ1-1, with D uncertain. Per germline, CDR1 SGHTA and CDR2 FQGTGA. This CDR3 comprises 13 residues. The V end lost 3 bases, the J end lost 2 bases, and 7 bases lay between the germline ends. CDR3 nucleotides: TGTGCCAGCAGCTTTGATGGAAACACTGAAGCTTTCTTT. Translation: CASSFDGNTEAFF.

This clone has just one count. This chain links TRBV5-1 with TRBJ2-4; tentative D call: TRBD1 (6 bases). V shed 0 bases and J shed 2 bases, with 15 bases lying between them. The germline V gene encodes CDR1 SGHRS and CDR2 YFSETQ. This CDR3 has 17 residues. The CDR3 reads CASSLEVRGGTKNIQYF. The CDR3 DNA sequence: TGCGCCAGCAGCTTGGAAGTCAGGGGCGGAACCAAAAACATTCAGTACTTC. Looking up the rest from reference TRBV5-1 and TRBJ2-4 gives the full variable domain: KAGVTQTPRYLIKTRGQQVTLSCSPISGHRSVSWYQQTPGQGLQFLFEYFSETQRNKGNFPGRFSGRQFSNSRSEMNVSTLELGDSALYLCASSLEVRGGTKNIQYFGAGTRLSVL.

This rearrangement joins TRBV27 to TRBJ2-1; D uncertain. Germline V gene data show CDR1 as MNHEY and CDR2 as SMNVEV (reference sequence). The CDR3 length is 17 residues. V was clipped by 4 bases and J by 0 bases, with 16 bases between them. CDR3 protein: CASSSSSTFSSYNEQFF. The DNA for the CDR3 is TGTGCCAGCAGTTCCAGCAGCACTTTCAGCTCCTACAATGAGCAGTTCTTC.

This chain connects TRBV7-9 to TRBJ2-7; tentatively, D is TRBD1 (6 bases). V was clipped by 2 bases and J by 7 bases, with 9 bases between them. The CDR3 has 12 amino acids. Germline loops: CDR1 SEHNR, CDR2 FQNEAQ (reference sequence). The CDR3 DNA is TGTGCCAGCAGCTTACAGGGGTGGGAGCAGTACTTC. Protein sequence: CASSLQGWEQYF.

V usage is TRBV27 and J usage is TRBJ1-6; the match to TRBD1 covers 7 bases. CDR1 MNHEY and CDR2 SMNVEV come from the germline V gene (reference sequence). This CDR3 has 16 residues. V shed 0 bases, J shed 4 bases, and the junction held 3 bases outside the gene matches. For the CDR3, the DNA is TGTGCCAGCAGTTTATCTGAGGGGGCGTATAATTCACCCCTCCACTTT. Translated: CASSLSEGAYNSPLHF.

The chain links TRBV24-1 to TRBJ2-1; D uncertain. The CDR3 runs to 13 residues. Trimming removed 0 bases at V and 9 bases at J, with 8 bases between. In germline, CDR1 is KGHDR, CDR2 SFDVKD. The CDR3 is CATSDLVSVEQFF. Written as DNA, the CDR3 is TGTGCCACCAGTGATTTGGTAAGCGTTGAGCAGTTCTTC.

This sequence joins TRBV19 and TRBJ2-7; 8 bases are a match to TRBD1. With V trimmed by 5 bases and J by 0 bases, 12 bases remained unmatched. The CDR3 runs 17 residues. Germline CDR1 and CDR2: LNHDA and SQIVND (reference sequence). The CDR3 loop is CASSRDRRFNSSYEQYV. CDR3 nucleotide sequence: TGTGCCAGTAGTCGGGACAGGCGATTTAATAGCTCCTACGAGCAGTACGTC.

The J gene is TRBJ2-3, the V gene TRBV28; D possibly matches TRBD1 or TRBD2 (5 bases each). Looked up from germline, CDR1 is MDHEN and CDR2 is SYDVKM. The ends were cut back, 6 bases at V and 3 bases at J, with 16 bases in the middle. The CDR3 is 15 residues long. The CDR3: CASSPPGPSTDTQYF. The CDR3 coding sequence is TGTGCCAGCAGCCCGCCGGGACCCAGTACAGATACGCAGTATTTT. The entire variable domain, with the rest obtained from reference TRBV28 and TRBJ2-3, is as follows: DVKVTQSSRYLVKRTGEKVFLECVQDMDHENMFWYRQDPGLGLRLIYFSYDVKMKEKGDIPEGYSVSREKKERFSLILESASTNQTSMYLCASSPPGPSTDTQYFGPGTRLTVL.

V usage is TRBV5-1 and J usage is TRBJ2-1; TRBD1 is a possible D gene (5 bases). CDR3 length equals 15 residues. Germline V gene data show CDR1 as SGHRS and CDR2 as YFSETQ. V lost 5 bases and J lost 0, with 12 bases in between. The DNA for the CDR3 is TGCGCCAGCAGGCCCACAGGCGACTCCTACAATGAGCAGTTCTTC. This encodes CASRPTGDSYNEQFF. Full variable domain (rest looked up from reference TRBV5-1 and TRBJ2-1): KAGVTQTPRYLIKTRGQQVTLSCSPISGHRSVSWYQQTPGQGLQFLFEYFSETQRNKGNFPGRFSGRQFSNSRSEMNVSTLELGDSALYLCASRPTGDSYNEQFFGPGTRLTVL.

This clone occurred once. This chain connects TRBV11-3 to TRBJ2-2, with 12 nucleotides matching TRBD2. The CDR3 runs to 17 residues. Germline lookup yields CDR1 SGHNT and CDR2 YENEEA. After removal of 5 bases from V and 5 bases from J, the junction contained 9 bases not matched to a gene. The CDR3 DNA follows: TGTGCCAGCAGCGCCCAGACTAGCGGGAGTAGGACCGGGGAGCTGTTTTTT. This translates into CASSAQTSGSRTGELFF. The full variable domain, its missing parts supplied by reference TRBV11-3 and TRBJ2-2, is EAGVVQSPRYKIIEKKQPVAFWCNPISGHNTLYWYLQNLGQGPELLIRYENEEAVDDSQLPKDRFSAERLKGVDSTLKIQPAELGDSAVYLCASSAQTSGSRTGELFFGEGSRLTVL.

This chain joins TRBV10-3 and TRBJ2-7; D unresolved. Germline V gene sequence: CDR1 ENHRY, CDR2 SYGVKD. The CDR3 loop spans 15 amino acids. The germline V and J ends were trimmed by 6 bases and 7 bases, with 22 bases remaining between them. The CDR3 DNA reads as TGTGCCATCAGGCCTGGGAAGACCCCCCTTGAAGAGCAGTACGTC. It yields the protein CAIRPGKTPLEEQYV.

V and J are TRBV2 and TRBJ1-2, with a weak D call TRBD1 (5 bases). V shed 1 base and J shed 7 bases, with 13 bases lying between them. Germline V gene lookup returns CDR1 SNHLY and CDR2 FYNNEI. This CDR3 has 14 residues. The CDR3, as DNA: TGTGCCAGCAGTGAAGTGGTCTACGGGGCTGGCTACACCTTC. Its protein product is CASSEVVYGAGYTF.

This clone was detected once. V usage is TRBV9 and J usage is TRBJ1-1; 8 bases fit TRBD1. The CDR3 loop spans 15 amino acids. The V segment lost 4 bases and the J segment 4 bases; nucleotides outside the gene matches: 9. Germline CDR1 SGDLS, CDR2 YYNGEE. The CDR3 DNA sequence: TGTGCCAGCAGCCCTAGGACAGGGAGTGTCACTGAAGCTTTCTTT. Translated, it gives CASSPRTGSVTEAFF.